The 13 T cell receptor beta chains presented below share a single source sample, sequenced in a study of T cells expressing NK-cell markers. One entry per CDR3 protein, without DNA, is what TCRdb gives after re-calling the 5' RACE reads. In total, the table holds about 390,000 distinct CDR3 sequences. Sequenced material: blood T cells: a sorted CD56 or NKG2C T cell subset, CD4+ or CD8+ T cells, or bulk PBMC T cells (not recorded which). The receptors originated from a woman in her forties or fifties in good health.

This chain links TRBV11-2 with TRBJ1-4; TCRdb returns TRBD1, unconfirmable since there is no DNA. This CDR3 comprises 15 residues. Per germline, CDR1 SGHAT and CDR2 FQNNGV. CDR3 sequence: CASSPFGGTNEKLFF.

This chain joins TRBV5-1 and TRBJ2-4; lacking DNA, the TRBD1 call made by TCRdb goes unchecked. Germline V gene data show CDR1 as SGHRS and CDR2 as YFSETQ. This CDR3 has 15 residues. The CDR3: CASSSNRGQGNIQYF.

The chain couples TRBV29-1 to TRBJ2-1. The V gene's germline CDR1 is SQVTM and CDR2 ANQGSEA. The CDR3 spans 12 residues. CDR3: CSVDRSINEQFF.

This sequence joins TRBV3-1 and TRBJ2-7; TCRdb gives TRBD1 as the D gene, but with no DNA this cannot be confirmed. Germline V gene data show CDR1 as LGHDT and CDR2 as YNNKEL (reference sequence). The length of the CDR3 is 15 residues. The CDR3 region is CASSPPGQASYEQYF.

This sequence joins TRBV14 and TRBJ2-1; with no DNA, the TCRdb D assignment of TRBD2 cannot be verified. The germline V gene encodes CDR1 SGHDN and CDR2 FVKESK. CDR3 length: 17 amino acids. The CDR3 loop reads CASSQGMRGSSYNEQFF.

V and J are TRBV12-3 or TRBV12-4 and TRBJ2-2; as DNA is missing, the TRBD1 call by TCRdb cannot be tested. The CDR3 extends over 12 amino acids. The CDR3 spells CASSLEATWVFF.

The chain has TRBV4-1 and TRBJ1-1; there is no DNA to check the TCRdb D call of TRBD1. This CDR3 is built from 16 residues. Germline V gene lookup returns CDR1 MGHRA and CDR2 YSYEKL. CDR3 residues: CASSAHSTGIRGAAFF.

The J gene is TRBJ2-1, the V gene TRBV20-1. From germline, CDR1 is DFQATT and CDR2 SNEGSKA (reference sequence). This CDR3 is built from 13 residues. The CDR3 loop reads CSARDSLYNEQFF.

The V gene is TRBV7-6, the J gene TRBJ2-3; the D gene TCRdb calls, TRBD2, cannot be checked with no DNA. CDR3 length: 15 residues. The V gene's germline CDR1 is SGHVS and CDR2 FNYEAQ. The CDR3 is CASSLASGLGYTQYF.

V is TRBV5-5 and J is TRBJ2-1. Germline assignment: CDR1 SGHKS and CDR2 YYEKEE (reference sequence). The CDR3 is 14 amino acids. Here the CDR3 reads CASSWPSLSGEQFF.

The rearrangement joins TRBV11-3 to TRBJ1-2; TCRdb indicates TRBD1, and absent DNA this call remains unverified. This CDR3 is 14 amino acids long. The germline V gene has CDR1 SGHNT and CDR2 YENEEA. CDR3 amino acids: CASSPGGWDYGYTF.

J is TRBJ2-1 and V is TRBV5-1. Germline V gene data show CDR1 as SGHRS and CDR2 as YFSETQ. The CDR3 loop spans 17 amino acids. Here the CDR3 reads CASSITPASSSYNEQFF.

The genes are TRBV20-1 and TRBJ2-3; TCRdb names TRBD1, which stays unverified in the absence of DNA. Germline V gene sequence: CDR1 DFQATT, CDR2 SNEGSKA (reference sequence). CDR3 length: 14 residues. The CDR3 reads CSAVGTASTDTQYF.